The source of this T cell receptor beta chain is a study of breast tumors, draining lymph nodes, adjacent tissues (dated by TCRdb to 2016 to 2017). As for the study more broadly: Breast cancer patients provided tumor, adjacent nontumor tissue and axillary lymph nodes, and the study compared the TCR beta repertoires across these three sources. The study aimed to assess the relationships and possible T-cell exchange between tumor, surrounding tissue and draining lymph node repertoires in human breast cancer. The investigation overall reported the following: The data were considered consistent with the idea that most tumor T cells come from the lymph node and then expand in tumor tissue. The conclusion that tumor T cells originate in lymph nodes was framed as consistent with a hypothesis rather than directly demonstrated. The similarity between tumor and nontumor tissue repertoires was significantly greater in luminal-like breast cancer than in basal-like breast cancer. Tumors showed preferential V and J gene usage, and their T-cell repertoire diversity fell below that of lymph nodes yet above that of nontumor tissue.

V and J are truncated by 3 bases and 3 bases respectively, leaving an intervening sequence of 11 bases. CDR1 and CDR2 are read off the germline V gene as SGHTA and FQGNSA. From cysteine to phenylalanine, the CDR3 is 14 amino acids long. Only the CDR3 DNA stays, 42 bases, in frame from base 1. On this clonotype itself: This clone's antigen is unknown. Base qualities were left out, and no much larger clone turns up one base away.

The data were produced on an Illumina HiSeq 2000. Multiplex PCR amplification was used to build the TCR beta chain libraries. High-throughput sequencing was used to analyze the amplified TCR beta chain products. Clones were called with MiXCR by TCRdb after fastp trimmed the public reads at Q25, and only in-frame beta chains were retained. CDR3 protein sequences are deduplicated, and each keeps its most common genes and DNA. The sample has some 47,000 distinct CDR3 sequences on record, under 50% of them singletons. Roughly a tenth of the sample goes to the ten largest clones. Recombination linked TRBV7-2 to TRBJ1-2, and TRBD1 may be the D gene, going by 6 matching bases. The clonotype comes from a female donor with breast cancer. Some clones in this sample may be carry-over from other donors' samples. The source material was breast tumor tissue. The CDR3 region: CASSLGGRYYGYTF. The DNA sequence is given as TGTGCCAGCAGCTTGGGGGGCAGGTACTATGGCTACACCTTC.